The source of this TCR beta chain is a study of immune evolution from preneoplasia to lung adenocarcinoma. Some clones are missing from TCRdb's copy, which holds only in-frame ones; the method was immunoSEQ multiplex PCR. This repertoire shows a few thousand clones, about 80% found once; its top ten account for over 9%. The V gene lost 0 bases and the J gene lost 5 bases, with 8 bases spanning the gap. Germline V lookup: CDR1 SGHKS, CDR2 YYEKEE (reference sequence). The CDR3 runs 13 residues. This clone was counted only a few times. The rearrangement links TRBV5-5 to TRBJ1-2; TRBD1 might be the D (5 bases). This TCR came from a person aged 55-80 years with lung adenocarcinoma. Material for sequencing was FFPE lung adenocarcinoma in situ tissue. CDR3 bases: TGTGCCAGCAGCTTGGGACAGCTATATGGCTACACCTTC. The encoded protein is CASSLGQLYGYTF. The full variable domain, in which reference TRBV5-5 and TRBJ1-2 provide the parts outside the CDR3, is DAGVTQSPTHLIKTRGQQVTLRCSPISGHKSVSWYQQVLGQGPQFIFQYYEKEERGRGNFPDRFSARQFPNYSSELNVNALLLGDSALYLCASSLGQLYGYTFGSGTRLTVV.